This TCR beta chain was documented in a study of T cells in Graves' hyperthyroidism and ophthalmopathy. Study findings and constraints: Among thyroid clonotypes expanded above 0.001, most also appeared in blood.

Germline lookup yields CDR1 LNHDA and CDR2 SQIVND (reference sequence). V dropped 4 bases and J dropped 2 bases, with 12 bases sitting between them. The CDR3 consists of 14 residues. Amplification targeted TCR beta CDR3 regions from RNA transcripts. With the HTBI primer set, the TCR CDR3 went through a first round of RT-PCR. TCRdb passed the multiplex PCR reads through MiXCR, listing each CDR3 protein once. The sample yields hundreds of thousands of distinct CDR3 sequences, nearly 20% seen once. This clonotype was counted a few times. Its antigen is still unknown. What was sequenced was blood. This clonotype was obtained from a man aged 35 to 55 with Graves' ophthalmopathy. V usage is TRBV19 and J usage is TRBJ2-7; D assignment may be TRBD1 or TRBD2 (5 bases each). CDR3 sequence reads: CASSTRAGTYEQYF. CDR3 nucleotides: TGTGCCAGTAGTACGCGGGCAGGGACCTACGAGCAGTACTTC.